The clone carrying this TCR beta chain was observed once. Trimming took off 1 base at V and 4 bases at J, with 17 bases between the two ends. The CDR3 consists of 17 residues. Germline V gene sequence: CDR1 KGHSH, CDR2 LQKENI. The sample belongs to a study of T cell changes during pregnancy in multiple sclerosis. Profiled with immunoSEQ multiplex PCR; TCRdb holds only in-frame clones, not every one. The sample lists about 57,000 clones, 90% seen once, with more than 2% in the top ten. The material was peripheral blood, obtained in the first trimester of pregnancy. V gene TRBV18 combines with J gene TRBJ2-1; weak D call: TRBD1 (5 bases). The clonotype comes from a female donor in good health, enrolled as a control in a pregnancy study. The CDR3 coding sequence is TGTGCCAGCTCACCACGGGATACAGGAGAGCTATACAATGAGCAGTTCTTC. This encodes CASSPRDTGELYNEQFF.